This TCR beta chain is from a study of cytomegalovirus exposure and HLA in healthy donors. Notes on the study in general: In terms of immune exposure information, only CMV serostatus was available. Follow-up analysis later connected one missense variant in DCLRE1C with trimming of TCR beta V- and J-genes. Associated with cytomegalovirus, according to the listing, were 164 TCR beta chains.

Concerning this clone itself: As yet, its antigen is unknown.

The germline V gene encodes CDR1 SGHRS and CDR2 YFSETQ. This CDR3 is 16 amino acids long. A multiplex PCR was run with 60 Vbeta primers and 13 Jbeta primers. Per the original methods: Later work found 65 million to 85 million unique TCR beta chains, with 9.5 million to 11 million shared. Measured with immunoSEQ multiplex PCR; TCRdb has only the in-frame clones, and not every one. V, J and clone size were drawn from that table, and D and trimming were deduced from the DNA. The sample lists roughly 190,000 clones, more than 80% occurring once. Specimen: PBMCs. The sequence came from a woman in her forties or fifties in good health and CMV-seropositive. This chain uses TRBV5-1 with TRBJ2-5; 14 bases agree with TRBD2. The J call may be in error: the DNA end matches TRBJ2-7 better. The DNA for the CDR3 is TGCGCCAGCAGCCCGGGACTAGCGGGGGCAACCTACGAGCAGTACTTC. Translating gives CASSPGLAGATYEQYF.